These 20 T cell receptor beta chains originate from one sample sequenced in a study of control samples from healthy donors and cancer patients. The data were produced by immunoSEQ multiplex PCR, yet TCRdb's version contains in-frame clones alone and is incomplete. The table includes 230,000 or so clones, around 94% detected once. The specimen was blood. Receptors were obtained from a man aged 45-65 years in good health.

CDR3 sequence: CASSTPGGGIYGYTF. In DNA, the CDR3 is TGTGCCAGCAGTACCCCGGGAGGGGGCATCTATGGCTACACCTTC. V gene TRBV25-1 combines with J gene TRBJ1-2, with 7 bases aligning to TRBD1. J lost 4 bases, V lost 5 bases, and 10 bases had no gene match. The V gene's germline CDR1 is MGHDK and CDR2 SYGVNS. This CDR3 contains 15 residues.

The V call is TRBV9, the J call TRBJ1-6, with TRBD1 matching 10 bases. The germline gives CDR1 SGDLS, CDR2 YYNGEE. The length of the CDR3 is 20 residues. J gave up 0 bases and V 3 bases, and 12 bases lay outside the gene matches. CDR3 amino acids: CASSASTGTGASSYNSPLHF. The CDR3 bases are TGTGCCAGCAGCGCCAGCACCGGGACAGGGGCGAGCTCCTATAATTCACCCCTCCACTTT.

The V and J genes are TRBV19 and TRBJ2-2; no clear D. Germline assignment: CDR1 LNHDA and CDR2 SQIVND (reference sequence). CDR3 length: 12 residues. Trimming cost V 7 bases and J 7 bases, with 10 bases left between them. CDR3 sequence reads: CASKIPVGELFF. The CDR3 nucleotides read TGTGCCAGTAAGATCCCAGTCGGGGAGCTGTTTTTT. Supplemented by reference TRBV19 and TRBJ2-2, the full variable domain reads DGGITQSPKYLFRKEGQNVTLSCEQNLNHDAMYWYRQDPGQGLRLIYYSQIVNDFQKGDIAEGYSVSREKKESFPLTVTSAQKNPTAFYLCASKIPVGELFFGEGSRLTVL.

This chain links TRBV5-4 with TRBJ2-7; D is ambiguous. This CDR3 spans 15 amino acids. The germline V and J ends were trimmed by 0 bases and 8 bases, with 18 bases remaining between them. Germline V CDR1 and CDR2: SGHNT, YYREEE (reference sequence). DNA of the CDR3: TGTGCCAGCAGCTTGGTGAAGCAGCCGACCAGCCAGCAGTACTTC. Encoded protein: CASSLVKQPTSQQYF.

In DNA form, the CDR3 reads TGTGCCAGCAGTGAAGTAGGCAGGGGGAACACCATATATTTT. Translated: CASSEVGRGNTIYF. The rearrangement joins TRBV25-1 to TRBJ1-3, with TRBD1 matching 7 bases. CDR1 and CDR2 from the germline V gene are MGHDK and SYGVNS. There are 14 residues in the CDR3. Trimming took 2 bases from V and 7 from J; bases not matched to a gene: 5.

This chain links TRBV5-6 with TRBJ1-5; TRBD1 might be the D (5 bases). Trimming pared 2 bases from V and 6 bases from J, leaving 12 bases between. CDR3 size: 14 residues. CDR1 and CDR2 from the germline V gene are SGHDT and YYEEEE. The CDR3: CASSLLVGGQPQHF. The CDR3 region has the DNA TGTGCCAGCAGCTTACTAGTGGGGGGTCAGCCCCAGCATTTT.

Written as DNA, the CDR3 is TGTGCCAGCAGTCCCCAAGGGGCGGGGGGGCTCCACGAGCAGTACGTC. It is translated as CASSPQGAGGLHEQYV. This chain joins TRBV28 and TRBJ2-7, with TRBD2 identical over 9 bases. CDR1 is MDHEN, CDR2 SYDVKM, per germline. The CDR3 contains 16 residues. The V segment lost 5 bases and the J segment 5 bases; nucleotides outside the gene matches: 13.

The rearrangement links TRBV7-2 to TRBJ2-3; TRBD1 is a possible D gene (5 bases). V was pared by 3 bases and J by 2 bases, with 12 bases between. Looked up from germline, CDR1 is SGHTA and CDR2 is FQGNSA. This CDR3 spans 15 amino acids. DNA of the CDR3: TGTGCCAGCAGCTTGGTGGTCAGGGACACAGATACGCAGTATTTT. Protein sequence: CASSLVVRDTDTQYF. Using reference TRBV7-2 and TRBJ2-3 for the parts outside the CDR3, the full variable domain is GAGVSQSPSNKVTEKGKDVELRCDPISGHTALYWYRQSLGQGLEFLIYFQGNSAPDKSGLPSDRFSAERTGGSVSTLTIQRTQQEDSAVYLCASSLVVRDTDTQYFGPGTRLTVL.

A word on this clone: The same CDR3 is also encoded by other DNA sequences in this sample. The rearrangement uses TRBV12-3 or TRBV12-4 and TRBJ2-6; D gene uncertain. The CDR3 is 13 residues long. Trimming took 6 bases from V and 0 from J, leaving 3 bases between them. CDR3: CASSRSGANVLTF. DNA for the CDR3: TGTGCCAGCAGCCGCTCTGGGGCCAACGTCCTGACTTTC.

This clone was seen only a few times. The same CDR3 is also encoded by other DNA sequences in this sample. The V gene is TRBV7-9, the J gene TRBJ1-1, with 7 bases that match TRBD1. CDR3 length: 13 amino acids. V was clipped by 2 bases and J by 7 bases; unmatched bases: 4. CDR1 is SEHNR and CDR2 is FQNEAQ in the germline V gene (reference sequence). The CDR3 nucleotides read TGTGCCAGCAGCTTACGTCAGGGGGGTGAAGCTTTCTTT. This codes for CASSLRQGGEAFF.

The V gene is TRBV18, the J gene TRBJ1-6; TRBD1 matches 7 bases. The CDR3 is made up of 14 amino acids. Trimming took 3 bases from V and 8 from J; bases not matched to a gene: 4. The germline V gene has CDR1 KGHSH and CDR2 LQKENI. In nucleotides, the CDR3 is TGTGCCAGCTCACCCTCAGGACAGGATTCACCCCTCCACTTT. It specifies CASSPSGQDSPLHF.

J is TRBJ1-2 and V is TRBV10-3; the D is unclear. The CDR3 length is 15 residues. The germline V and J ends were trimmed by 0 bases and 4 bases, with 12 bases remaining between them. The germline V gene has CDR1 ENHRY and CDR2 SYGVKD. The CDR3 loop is CAISESGTSGYGYTF. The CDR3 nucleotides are TGTGCCATCAGTGAGTCGGGTACCTCGGGCTATGGCTACACCTTC.

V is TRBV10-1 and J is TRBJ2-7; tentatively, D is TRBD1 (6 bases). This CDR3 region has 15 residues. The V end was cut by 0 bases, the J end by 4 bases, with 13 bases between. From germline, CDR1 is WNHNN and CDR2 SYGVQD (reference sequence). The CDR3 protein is CASSESDSLGYEQYF. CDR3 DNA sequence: TGCGCCAGCAGTGAGTCGGACAGTTTAGGATACGAGCAGTACTTC.

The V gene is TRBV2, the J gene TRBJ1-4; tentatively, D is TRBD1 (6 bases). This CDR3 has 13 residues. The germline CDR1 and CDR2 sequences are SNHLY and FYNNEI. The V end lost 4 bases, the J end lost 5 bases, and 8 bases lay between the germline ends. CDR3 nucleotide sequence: TGTGCCAGCAGTGGGGGGCACAATGAAAAACTGTTTTTT. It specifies CASSGGHNEKLFF.

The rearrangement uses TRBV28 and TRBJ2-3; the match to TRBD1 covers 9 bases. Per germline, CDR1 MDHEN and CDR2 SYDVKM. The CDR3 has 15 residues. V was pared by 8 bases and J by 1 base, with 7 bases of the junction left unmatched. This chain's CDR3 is CASGKQGAGTDTQYF. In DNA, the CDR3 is TGTGCCAGCGGTAAACAGGGGGCCGGCACAGATACGCAGTATTTT.

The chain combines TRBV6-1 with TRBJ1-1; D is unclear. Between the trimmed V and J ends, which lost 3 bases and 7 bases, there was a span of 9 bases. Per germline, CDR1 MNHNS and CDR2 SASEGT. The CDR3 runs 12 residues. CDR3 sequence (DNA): TGTGCCAGCAGTGAGGGCGCGGGTGAAGCTTTCTTT. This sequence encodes CASSEGAGEAFF.

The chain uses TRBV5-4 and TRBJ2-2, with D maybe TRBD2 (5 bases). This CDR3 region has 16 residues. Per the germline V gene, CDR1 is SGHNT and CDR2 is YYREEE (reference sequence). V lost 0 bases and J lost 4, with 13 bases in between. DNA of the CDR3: TGTGCCAGCAGCTTGGCTTTAGGACTTCCCACCGGGGAGCTGTTTTTT. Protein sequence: CASSLALGLPTGELFF.

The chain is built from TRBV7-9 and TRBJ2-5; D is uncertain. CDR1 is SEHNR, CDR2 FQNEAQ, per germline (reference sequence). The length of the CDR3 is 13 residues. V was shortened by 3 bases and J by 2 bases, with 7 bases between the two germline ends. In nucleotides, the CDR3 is TGTGCCAGCAGCTTCTCCAGTCAAGAGACCCAGTACTTC. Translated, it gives CASSFSSQETQYF.

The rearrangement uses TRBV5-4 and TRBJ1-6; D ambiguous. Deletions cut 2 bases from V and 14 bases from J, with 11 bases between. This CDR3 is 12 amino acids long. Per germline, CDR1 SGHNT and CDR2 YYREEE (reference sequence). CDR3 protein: CASSFSGWSLHF. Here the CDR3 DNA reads TGTGCCAGCAGCTTTTCAGGATGGTCCCTCCACTTT.

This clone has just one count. CDR3 in DNA: TGTGCCAGCAGCCAACCGTCCGGGACAGGGGGCAATGGCTACACCTTC. It yields the protein CASSQPSGTGGNGYTF. The genes are TRBV3-1 (or the pseudogene TRBV3-2) and TRBJ1-2; 12 bases agree with TRBD1. The junction had 7 bases not matched to a gene; V was cut back by 2 bases and J by 6 bases. The CDR3 is 16 amino acids. CDR1 and CDR2 (germline): LGHDT, YNNKEL (reference sequence).